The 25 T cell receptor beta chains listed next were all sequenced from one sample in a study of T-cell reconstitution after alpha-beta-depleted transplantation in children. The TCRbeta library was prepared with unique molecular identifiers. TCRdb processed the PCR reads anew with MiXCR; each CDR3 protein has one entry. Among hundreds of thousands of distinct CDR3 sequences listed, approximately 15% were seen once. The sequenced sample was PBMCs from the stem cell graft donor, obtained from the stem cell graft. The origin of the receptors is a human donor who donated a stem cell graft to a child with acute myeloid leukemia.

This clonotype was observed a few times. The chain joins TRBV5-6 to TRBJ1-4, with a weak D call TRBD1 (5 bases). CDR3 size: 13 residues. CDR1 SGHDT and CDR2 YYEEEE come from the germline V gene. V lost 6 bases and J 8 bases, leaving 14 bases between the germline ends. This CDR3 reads CASTKWGKEKLFF. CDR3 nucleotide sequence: TGTGCCAGCACCAAATGGGGGAAAGAAAAACTGTTTTTT.

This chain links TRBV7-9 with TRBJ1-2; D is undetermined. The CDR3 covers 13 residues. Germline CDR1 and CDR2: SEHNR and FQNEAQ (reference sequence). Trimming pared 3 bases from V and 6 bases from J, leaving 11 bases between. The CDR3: CASSLREENGYTF. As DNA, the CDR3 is TGTGCCAGCAGCTTGCGTGAGGAGAATGGCTACACCTTC.

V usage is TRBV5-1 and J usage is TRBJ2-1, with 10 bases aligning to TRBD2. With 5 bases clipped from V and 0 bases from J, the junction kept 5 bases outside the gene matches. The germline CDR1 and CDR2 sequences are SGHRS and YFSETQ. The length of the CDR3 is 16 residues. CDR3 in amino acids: CASRSTSGVSYNEQFF. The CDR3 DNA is TGCGCCAGCAGATCCACTAGCGGGGTCTCCTACAATGAGCAGTTCTTC.

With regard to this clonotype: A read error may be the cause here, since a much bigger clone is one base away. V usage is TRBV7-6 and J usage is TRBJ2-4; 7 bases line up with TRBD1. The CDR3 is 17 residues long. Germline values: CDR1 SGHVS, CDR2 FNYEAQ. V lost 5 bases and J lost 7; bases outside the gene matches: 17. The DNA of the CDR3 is TGTGCCAGCAGCCTCCAGGACAGGAACCCTGGGCGGAACATTCAGTACTTC. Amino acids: CASSLQDRNPGRNIQYF.

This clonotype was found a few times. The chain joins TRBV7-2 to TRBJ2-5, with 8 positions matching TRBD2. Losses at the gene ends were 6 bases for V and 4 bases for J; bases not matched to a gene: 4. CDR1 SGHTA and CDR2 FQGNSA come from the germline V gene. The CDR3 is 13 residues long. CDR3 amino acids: CASSPGGVETQYF. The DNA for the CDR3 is TGTGCCAGCAGTCCGGGGGGGGTAGAGACCCAGTACTTC.

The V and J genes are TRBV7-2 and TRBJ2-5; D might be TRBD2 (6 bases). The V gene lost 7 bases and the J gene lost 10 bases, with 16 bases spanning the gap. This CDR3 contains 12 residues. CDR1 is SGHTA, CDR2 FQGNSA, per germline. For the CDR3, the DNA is TGTGCCAGCAACCCCCCCGGCGGGAACCAGTACTTC. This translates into CASNPPGGNQYF.

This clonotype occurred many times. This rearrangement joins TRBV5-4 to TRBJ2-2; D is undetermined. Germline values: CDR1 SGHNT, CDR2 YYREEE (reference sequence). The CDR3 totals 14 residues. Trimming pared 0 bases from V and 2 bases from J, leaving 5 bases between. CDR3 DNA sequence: TGTGCCAGCAGCTTGGAGTCAAACACCGGGGAGCTGTTTTTT. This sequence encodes CASSLESNTGELFF.

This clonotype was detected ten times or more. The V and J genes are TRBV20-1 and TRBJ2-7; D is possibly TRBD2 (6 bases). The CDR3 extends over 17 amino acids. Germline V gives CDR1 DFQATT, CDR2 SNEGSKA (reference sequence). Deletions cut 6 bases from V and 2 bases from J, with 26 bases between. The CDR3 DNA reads TGCAGTGCCCTAGGACTAACGGGAAATAGGAGGGCCTACGAGCAGTACTTC. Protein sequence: CSALGLTGNRRAYEQYF.

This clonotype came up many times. CDR3 sequence (DNA): TGCAGTGCTAGAGATGCGCTACTGGGCTATGGCTACACCTTC. This translates into CSARDALLGYGYTF. The genes are TRBV20-1 and TRBJ1-2; D gene ambiguous. CDR3 length: 14 residues. From germline, CDR1 is DFQATT and CDR2 SNEGSKA (reference sequence). Trimming took off 0 bases at V and 4 bases at J, with 12 bases between the two ends.

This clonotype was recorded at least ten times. CDR3 loop: CSAREFTKSYNEQFF. CDR3 nucleotide sequence: TGCAGTGCTAGAGAGTTCACCAAATCCTACAATGAGCAGTTCTTC. V gene TRBV20-1 combines with J gene TRBJ2-1; D is unclear. This CDR3 spans 15 amino acids. Trimming stripped 0 bases from V and 1 base from J, with 10 bases between. Germline CDR1 is DFQATT and CDR2 is SNEGSKA (reference sequence).

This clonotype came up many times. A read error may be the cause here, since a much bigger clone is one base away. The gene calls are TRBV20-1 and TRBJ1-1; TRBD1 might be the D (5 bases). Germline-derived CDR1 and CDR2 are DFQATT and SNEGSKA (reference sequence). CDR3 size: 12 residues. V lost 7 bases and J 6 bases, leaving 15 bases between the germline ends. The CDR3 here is CSGDMEGAEAFF. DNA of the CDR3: TGCAGTGGTGACATGGAAGGGGCTGAAGCTTTCTTT.

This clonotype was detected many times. The CDR3 DNA follows: TGCAGCGTCGGACAGGGCACATACGAGCAGTACTTC. Translated: CSVGQGTYEQYF. This sequence joins TRBV29-1 and TRBJ2-7; TRBD1 aligns across 8 bases. With 6 bases clipped from V and 4 bases from J, the junction kept 5 bases outside the gene matches. This CDR3 region has 12 residues. Germline V CDR1 and CDR2: SQVTM, ANQGSEA.

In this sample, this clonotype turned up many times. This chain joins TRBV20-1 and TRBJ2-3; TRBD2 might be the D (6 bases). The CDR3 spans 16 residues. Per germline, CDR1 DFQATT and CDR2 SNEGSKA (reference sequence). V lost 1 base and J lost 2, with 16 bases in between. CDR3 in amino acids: CSARVVGGTNTDTQYF. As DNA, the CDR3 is TGCAGTGCTAGAGTGGTCGGCGGGACCAACACAGATACGCAGTATTTT.

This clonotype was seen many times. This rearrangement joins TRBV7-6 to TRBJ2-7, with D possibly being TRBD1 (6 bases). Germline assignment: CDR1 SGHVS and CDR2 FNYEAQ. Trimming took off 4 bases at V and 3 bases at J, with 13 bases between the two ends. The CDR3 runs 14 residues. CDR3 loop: CASSSGHGIYEQYF. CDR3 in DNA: TGTGCCAGCAGCTCGGGACATGGGATCTACGAGCAGTACTTC.

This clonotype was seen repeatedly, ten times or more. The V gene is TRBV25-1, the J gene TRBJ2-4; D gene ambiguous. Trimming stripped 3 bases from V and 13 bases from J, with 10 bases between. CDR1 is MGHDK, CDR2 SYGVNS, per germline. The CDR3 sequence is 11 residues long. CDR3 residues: CASSDLGPQYF. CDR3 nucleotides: TGTGCCAGCAGTGATCTAGGTCCCCAGTACTTC.

In DNA form, the CDR3 reads TGTGCCACCAGTGATCCCGGACAGGGCCACAATGAGCAGTTCTTC. Translating gives CATSDPGQGHNEQFF. The chain is built from TRBV24-1 and TRBJ2-1, with 8 nucleotides matching TRBD1. Germline trimming cut 3 bases from V and 5 bases from J; bases unmatched to any gene: 5. CDR1 is KGHDR and CDR2 is SFDVKD in the germline V gene. The CDR3 runs to 15 residues.

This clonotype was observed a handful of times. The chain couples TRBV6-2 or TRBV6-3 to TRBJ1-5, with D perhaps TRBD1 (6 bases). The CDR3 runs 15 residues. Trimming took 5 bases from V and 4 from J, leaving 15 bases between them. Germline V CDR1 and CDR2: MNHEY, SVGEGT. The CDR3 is CASSLQGKGNQPQHF. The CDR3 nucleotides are TGTGCCAGCAGTCTCCAGGGGAAAGGGAATCAGCCCCAGCATTTT.

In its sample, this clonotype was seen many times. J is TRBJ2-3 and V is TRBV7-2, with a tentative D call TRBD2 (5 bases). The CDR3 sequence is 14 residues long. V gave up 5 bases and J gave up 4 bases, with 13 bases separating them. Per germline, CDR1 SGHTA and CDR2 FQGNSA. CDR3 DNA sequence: TGTGCCAGCAGCCGGACCGGGGTTGCAGATACGCAGTATTTT. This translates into CASSRTGVADTQYF.

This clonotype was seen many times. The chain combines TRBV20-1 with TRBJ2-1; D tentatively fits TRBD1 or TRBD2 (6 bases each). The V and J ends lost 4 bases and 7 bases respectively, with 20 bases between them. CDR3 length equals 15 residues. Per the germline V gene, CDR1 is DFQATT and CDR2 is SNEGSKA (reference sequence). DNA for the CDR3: TGCAGTGCTATTTTCTTCCGGATAGGGGGGAATGAGCAGTTCTTC. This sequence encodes CSAIFFRIGGNEQFF.

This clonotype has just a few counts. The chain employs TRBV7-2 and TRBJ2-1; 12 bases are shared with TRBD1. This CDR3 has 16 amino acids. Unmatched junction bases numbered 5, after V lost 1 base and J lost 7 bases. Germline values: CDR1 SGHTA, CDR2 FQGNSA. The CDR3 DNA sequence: TGTGCCAGCAGCTTAGTTGGGACAGGGGGCAGAAATGAGCAGTTCTTC. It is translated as CASSLVGTGGRNEQFF.

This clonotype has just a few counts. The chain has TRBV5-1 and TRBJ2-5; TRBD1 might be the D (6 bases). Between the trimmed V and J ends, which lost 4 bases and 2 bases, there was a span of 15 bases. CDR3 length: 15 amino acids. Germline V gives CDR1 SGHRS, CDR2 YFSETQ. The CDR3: CASSVSGTTQETQYF. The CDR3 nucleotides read TGCGCCAGCAGCGTTTCCGGGACAACACAAGAGACCCAGTACTTC.

The CDR3 reads CASSRQGNGQPQHF. The CDR3 DNA reads TGTGCCAGCAGCCGACAGGGAAACGGTCAGCCCCAGCATTTT. J is TRBJ1-5 and V is TRBV7-2; 7 nucleotides align to TRBD1. J gave up 6 bases and V 5 bases, and 7 bases lay outside the gene matches. The CDR3 loop spans 14 amino acids. The germline CDR1 and CDR2 sequences are SGHTA and FQGNSA.

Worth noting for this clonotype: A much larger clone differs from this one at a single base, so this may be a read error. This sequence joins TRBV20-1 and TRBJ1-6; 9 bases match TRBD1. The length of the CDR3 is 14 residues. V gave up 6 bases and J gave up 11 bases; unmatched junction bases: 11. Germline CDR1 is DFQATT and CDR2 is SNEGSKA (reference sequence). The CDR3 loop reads CSAPGTGPWTPLHF. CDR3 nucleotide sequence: TGCAGTGCCCCCGGGACAGGGCCTTGGACACCCCTCCACTTT.

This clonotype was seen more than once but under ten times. This CDR3 reads CASSLIRDKVNGYTF. In DNA, the CDR3 is TGTGCCAGCAGCCTAATTCGTGACAAGGTCAATGGCTACACCTTC. The V gene is TRBV7-2, the J gene TRBJ1-2; D is uncertain. Trimming left V 5 bases short and J 6 bases short, with 19 bases between. CDR1 and CDR2 (germline): SGHTA, FQGNSA. This CDR3 is 15 amino acids long.

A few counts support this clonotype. The CDR3, as DNA: TGTGCCAGCAGCCAGATCGTTCCTGGAAACACCATATATTTT. Protein product: CASSQIVPGNTIYF. The chain couples TRBV7-2 to TRBJ1-3; no reliable D call. Germline V lookup: CDR1 SGHTA, CDR2 FQGNSA. Trimming removed 5 bases from V and 2 bases from J, with 10 bases in between. This CDR3 has 14 residues.